This TCR beta chain was obtained from a study of blood T cells in healthy people across ages. Points on this clonotype: Its antigen is not identified.

General study points: Relative to aged donors, long-lived donors carried more naive CD4+ cells and displayed higher diversity.

Then a second PCR, running about 6 to 12 cycles, was carried out with a sample-barcoded 5' primer and a J-beta primer mix. Per-sample output comprised a minimum of 2.5 million paired-end reads containing CDR3. MiXCR, run by TCRdb on the 5' RACE reads, gives a single entry per CDR3 protein. The sample yields more than 500,000 distinct CDR3 sequences, roughly 28% seen once. With 5 bases removed from V and 3 bases from J, the gap between germline ends came to 15 bases. CDR1 and CDR2 from the germline V gene are MNHNS and SASEGT. This CDR3 region has 15 residues. This receptor was taken from a woman aged 70-85 years in good health. Source material: blood. V gene TRBV6-1 combines with J gene TRBJ2-3; tentatively, D is TRBD1 or TRBD2 (6 bases each). CDR3 nucleotide sequence: TGTGCCAGCAGTTTGGAGGGGGTTTCAACAGATACGCAGTATTTT. It is translated as CASSLEGVSTDTQYF.